Listed below are T cell receptor beta chains from one sample, sequenced in a study of blood T cell repertoires in COVID-19. Sequenced by immunoSEQ multiplex PCR; TCRdb stores in-frame clones only, minus some. The sample carries 150,000 to 200,000 clones, around four fifths recorded once. Sequenced: peripheral blood. Every receptor here comes from a woman between 25 and 40 years old with acute or convalescent COVID-19. The CDR3 runs from the conserved cysteine through the conserved F or W. A D gene is named only where the DNA matches it firmly. Rows may omit the clone size; those that give it use once, few, many or a size class.

J,D,V,size,DNA,CDR3
TRBJ2-7,TRBD1,TRBV11-2,NA,TGTGCCAGCAGCTTAGGGGACAGGAGGGCGGAGCAGTACTTC,CASSLGDRRAEQYF
TRBJ1-1,NA,TRBV5-6,NA,TGTGCCAGCAGCGAGACATCGAACACTGAAGCTTTCTTT,CASSETSNTEAFF
TRBJ1-5,NA,TRBV28,once,TGTGCCAGCAGTTTATACCAACGAGGGGGGGGTAATCAGCCCCAGCATTTT,CASSLYQRGGGNQPQHF
TRBJ1-5,TRBD1,TRBV6-2/TRBV6-3,NA,TGTGCCAGCAGTTACTCGACAGCCAGCAGGGGGCGTCCTCAGAGGGGTCAGCCCCAGCATTTT,CASSYSTASRGRPQRGQPQHF
TRBJ2-3,TRBD2,TRBV29-1,NA,TGCAGCGCGACTAGCGGGAGTGATACGCAGTATTTT,CSATSGSDTQYF
TRBJ1-1,NA,TRBV29-1,once,TGCAGCGAGGGCGGGGGGCCCATCAGCACTGAAGCTTTCTTT,CSEGGGPISTEAFF
TRBJ2-1,TRBD1,TRBV18,NA,TGTGCCAGCTCACCACCCGCAGGGGGTTTCTACAATGAGCAGTTCTTC,CASSPPAGGFYNEQFF
TRBJ1-4,NA,TRBV28,NA,TGTGCCAGCAGTTATACAGGAAGCCTGATCGAAAAACTGTTTTTT,CASSYTGSLIEKLFF
TRBJ1-6,NA,TRBV7-2,NA,TGTGCCAGCAGCTTAGCTGGCGGAAGAAATTCACCCCTCCACTTT,CASSLAGGRNSPLHF
TRBJ2-3,TRBD2,TRBV19,NA,TGTGCCAGTAGTATAGGCGGGAGCCGAGGAGATACGCAGTATTTT,CASSIGGSRGDTQYF
TRBJ1-5,NA,TRBV29-1,NA,TGCAGCGTTGCCGGGTCAGTTAGCAATCAGCCCCAGCATTTT,CSVAGSVSNQPQHF
TRBJ2-3,TRBD2,TRBV19,NA,TGTGCCAGTAGTATTGGGGGACTAGCGGGAACCACAGATACGCAGTATTTT,CASSIGGLAGTTDTQYF
TRBJ1-2,TRBD1,TRBV7-9,NA,TGTGCCAGCAGCTCTGGACAGGGGGCGATCTATGGCTACACCTTC,CASSSGQGAIYGYTF
TRBJ1-3,NA,TRBV28,NA,TGTGCCAGCGCCACCGGGATACCGGCTGGAAACACCATATATTTT,CASATGIPAGNTIYF
TRBJ1-5,NA,TRBV19,NA,TGTGCCAGTAGTCCGGGACACAAGAATCAGCCCCAGCATTTT,CASSPGHKNQPQHF
TRBJ2-7,NA,TRBV7-9,NA,TGTGCCAGCAGCTTTCTTGCAGGGTCCGAGCAGTACTTC,CASSFLAGSEQYF
TRBJ1-5,NA,TRBV6-5,NA,TGTGCCAGCAGTTACAAATTTGAGCGGAATCAGCCCCAGCATTTT,CASSYKFERNQPQHF
TRBJ2-2,TRBD2,TRBV5-4,NA,TGTGCCAGCAGCCTGGGACTAGCGGGGCGAAACACCGGGGAGCTGTTTTTT,CASSLGLAGRNTGELFF
TRBJ2-5,TRBD2,TRBV5-8,NA,TGTGCCAGCAGCTTGGGACTAGCGGGGGGATTCCAAGAGACCCAGTACTTC,CASSLGLAGGFQETQYF
TRBJ2-1,TRBD2,TRBV4-2,NA,TGTGCCAGCAGCCCCCGACTAGCGGGACACTACAATGAGCAGTTCTTC,CASSPRLAGHYNEQFF
TRBJ2-7,TRBD2,TRBV5-1,NA,TGCGCCAGCAGCCCAAAAGTGGGAGTTGCGGGGGGGTCCTACGAGCAGTACTTC,CASSPKVGVAGGSYEQYF
TRBJ1-3,NA,TRBV5-1,NA,TGCGCCAGCAGCTTGACAGGGTTTAGAACTGGAAACACCATATATTTT,CASSLTGFRTGNTIYF
TRBJ2-7,TRBD2,TRBV11-2,NA,TGTGCCAGCAGCCGTGTAGCGGGGGGCACCTACGAGCAGTACTTC,CASSRVAGGTYEQYF
TRBJ2-4,TRBD2,TRBV28,NA,TGTGCCACGCTAGCGGGAGGGCCTCTAGCCAAAAACATTCAGTACTTC,CATLAGGPLAKNIQYF
TRBJ2-1,TRBD1,TRBV6-2/TRBV6-3,once,TGTGCCAGCAGTTACCAAGGTCACCCCAGGGGGAATGAGCAGTTCTTC,CASSYQGHPRGNEQFF
TRBJ2-7,NA,TRBV6-6,once,TGTGCCAGCAGTTACGTGGCAGGGTCGTACGAGCAGTACTTC,CASSYVAGSYEQYF
TRBJ2-5,NA,TRBV10-3,NA,TGTGCCATCAAAGCCAGGCCGGGGTGGGAGACCCAGTACTTC,CAIKARPGWETQYF
TRBJ1-2,TRBD1,TRBV7-9,NA,TGTGCCAGCAGCTTAGACCCGACAGGGGGATCGTTCGGCTACACCTTC,CASSLDPTGGSFGYTF
TRBJ2-3,TRBD1,TRBV7-6,once,TGTGCCAGCAGCTCGACAGGGGCAGCAACAGATACGCAGTATTTT,CASSSTGAATDTQYF
TRBJ2-5,TRBD2,TRBV3-1/TRBV3-2,NA,TGTGCCAGCAGCCAAGGCACCCTGAGCGGGGGCGCAGGGGAGACCCAGTACTTC,CASSQGTLSGGAGETQYF
TRBJ2-7,NA,TRBV2,few,TGTGCCACAGGTAACAGCTACGAGCAGTACTTC,CATGNSYEQYF
TRBJ2-2,TRBD1,TRBV30,NA,TGTGCCTGGAGTGTACAGGGACAGGACCGCGGGGAGCTGTTTTTT,CAWSVQGQDRGELFF
TRBJ2-7,TRBD1,TRBV19,NA,TGTGCCAGTAGTATTCGGACAGGGGGTTTTTGGGAGCAGTACTTC,CASSIRTGGFWEQYF
TRBJ1-5,NA,TRBV6-4,few,TGTGCCAGCAGTGACCAGACAGTTCTTGAATCCAATCAGCCCCAGCATTTT,CASSDQTVLESNQPQHF
TRBJ1-1,TRBD1,TRBV5-4,NA,TGTGCCAGCAGCTTGGAGGACAGGAGTTATGAAGCTTTCTTT,CASSLEDRSYEAFF
TRBJ2-3,NA,TRBV11-3,NA,TGTGCCAGCAGCTTGCAGGCTACCAACACAGATACGCAGTATTTT,CASSLQATNTDTQYF
TRBJ2-5,NA,TRBV7-7,once,TGTGCCAGCAGCTTAAGGCCAGGAGCGGATAAGACCCAGTACTTC,CASSLRPGADKTQYF
TRBJ1-1,NA,TRBV18,NA,TGTGCCAGCTCACCACCCTACCCCCCCATTGTAGCTTTCTTT,CASSPPYPPIVAFF
TRBJ2-5,NA,TRBV14,NA,TGTGCCAGCAGCCGATCCCGCGGGGGCGCGGTTTGGGAGACCCAGTACTTC,CASSRSRGGAVWETQYF
TRBJ2-1,NA,TRBV5-1,NA,TGCGCCAGCAGCTTGGGGAGGGAGCGTCCCTACAATGAGCAGTTCTTC,CASSLGRERPYNEQFF
TRBJ2-5,TRBD2,TRBV5-4,NA,TGTGCCAGCAGCCCCGGGGCCCTAGCGGGGGGTGGAGAGACCCAGTACTTC,CASSPGALAGGGETQYF
TRBJ2-3,TRBD1,TRBV4-2,once,TGTGCCAGCAGCCTTCATAGTGCCGGGACAGGGGGCACAGATACGCAGTATTTT,CASSLHSAGTGGTDTQYF